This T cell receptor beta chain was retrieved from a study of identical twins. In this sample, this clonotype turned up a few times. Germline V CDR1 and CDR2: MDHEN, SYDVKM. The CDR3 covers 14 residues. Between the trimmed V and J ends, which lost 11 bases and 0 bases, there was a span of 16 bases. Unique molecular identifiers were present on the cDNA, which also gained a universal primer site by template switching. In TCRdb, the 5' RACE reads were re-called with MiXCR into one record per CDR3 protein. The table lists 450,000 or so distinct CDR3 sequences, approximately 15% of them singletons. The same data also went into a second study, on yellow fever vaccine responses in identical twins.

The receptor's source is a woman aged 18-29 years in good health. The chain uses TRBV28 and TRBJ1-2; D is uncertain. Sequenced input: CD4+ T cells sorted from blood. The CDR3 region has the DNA TGTGCCTGCCGGCCGGGAACGTCTAACTATGGCTACACCTTC. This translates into CACRPGTSNYGYTF.